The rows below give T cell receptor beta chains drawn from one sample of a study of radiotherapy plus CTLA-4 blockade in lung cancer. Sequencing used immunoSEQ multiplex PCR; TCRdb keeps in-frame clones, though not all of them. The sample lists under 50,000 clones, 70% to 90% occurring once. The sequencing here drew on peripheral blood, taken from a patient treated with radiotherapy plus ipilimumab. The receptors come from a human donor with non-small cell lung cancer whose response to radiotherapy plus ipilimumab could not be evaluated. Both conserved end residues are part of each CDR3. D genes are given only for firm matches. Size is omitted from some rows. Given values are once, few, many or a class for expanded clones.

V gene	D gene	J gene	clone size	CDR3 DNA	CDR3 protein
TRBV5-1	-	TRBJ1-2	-	TGCGCCAGCAGCTTGGGAGGCGCGCGGGACTATGGCTACACCTTC	CASSLGGARDYGYTF
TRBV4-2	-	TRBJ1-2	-	TGTGCCAGCAGCCAAATCGCCAAGGAGGCGGGCTACACCTTC	CASSQIAKEAGYTF
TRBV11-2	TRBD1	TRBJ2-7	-	TGTGCCAGCAGCCCCGGACAGGGAAGCTCCTACGAGCAGTACTTC	CASSPGQGSSYEQYF
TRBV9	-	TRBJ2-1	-	TGTGCCAGCAGCGTAGGCGGGGCAACCTACAATGAGCAGTTCTTC	CASSVGGATYNEQFF
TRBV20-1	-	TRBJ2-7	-	TGCAGTGCCCCGACCGGGGGCGAGCAGTACTTC	CSAPTGGEQYF
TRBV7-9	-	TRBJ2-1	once	TGTGCCAGCGGCATCGCCGATGAGCAGTTCTTC	CASGIADEQFF
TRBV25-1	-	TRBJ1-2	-	TGTGCCAGCGGCGGGGGAGTGAACTATGGCTACACCTTC	CASGGGVNYGYTF
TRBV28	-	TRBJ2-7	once	TGTGCCAGCAGTTTCCGGGGGAGAGTCGAGCAGTACTTC	CASSFRGRVEQYF
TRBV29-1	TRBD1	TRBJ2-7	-	TGCAGCGTTGAACTCGACAGGGCCTACGAGCAGTACTTC	CSVELDRAYEQYF
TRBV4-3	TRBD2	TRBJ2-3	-	TGCGCCAGCAGCCCCACTAGCGGGGGCACAGATACGCAGTATTTT	CASSPTSGGTDTQYF
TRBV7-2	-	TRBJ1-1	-	TGTGCCAGCAGCCACGGTCCATCCCACAGGGTGAACACTGAAGCTTTCTTT	CASSHGPSHRVNTEAFF
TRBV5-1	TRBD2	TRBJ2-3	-	TGCGCCAGCAGCTTGTTCGAACCGGGGCTAGCGGGAAGAGATACGCAGTATTTT	CASSLFEPGLAGRDTQYF
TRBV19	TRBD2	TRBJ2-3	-	TGTGCCAGTAACCCAAGCGGGAGGGCCTTGGATACGCAGTATTTT	CASNPSGRALDTQYF
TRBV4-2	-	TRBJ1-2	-	TGTGCCAGCAGCCAAGAATACAAGATTAACTATGGCTACACCTTC	CASSQEYKINYGYTF
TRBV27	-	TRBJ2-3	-	TGTGCCAGCACAAACCGTCGGGGGGCCCAGCGGTCTTTAAGCACAGATACGCAGTATTTT	CASTNRRGAQRSLSTDTQYF
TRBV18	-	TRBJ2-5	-	TGTGCCAGCTCACCAACAGGGATGGAGACCCAGTACTTC	CASSPTGMETQYF
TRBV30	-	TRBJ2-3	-	TGTGCCTGGATCCTCGGGGGGGGGACAGCGACTAGCGGCACAGATACGCAGTATTTT	CAWILGGGTATSGTDTQYF
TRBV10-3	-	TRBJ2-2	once	TGTGCCATCAGTGACCCGGGAGTAGGGGCTAATACCGGGGAGCTGTTTTTT	CAISDPGVGANTGELFF
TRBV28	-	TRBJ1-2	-	TGTGCCAGCAGTGGAACCCGCACAGGGTATGGCTACACCTTC	CASSGTRTGYGYTF
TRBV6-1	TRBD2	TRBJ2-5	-	TGTGCCAGCAGTATTCGCCTTAGGGAGGGGGAGACCCAGTACTTC	CASSIRLREGETQYF
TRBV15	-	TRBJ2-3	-	TGTGCCACAGACGAAACAGGGTTCGTCACAGATACGCAGTATTTT	CATDETGFVTDTQYF
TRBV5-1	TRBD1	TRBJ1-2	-	TGCGCCAGCAGCACCTCCGGGACAGACTATGGCTACACCTTC	CASSTSGTDYGYTF
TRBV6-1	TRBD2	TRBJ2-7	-	TGTGCCAGCAGTGAAGTACTAGCGGGAGGGTTGTACGAGCAGTACTTC	CASSEVLAGGLYEQYF
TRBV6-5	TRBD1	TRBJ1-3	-	TGTGCCAGCGGGAGGACAGGGGTGCGCGGAAACACCATATATTTT	CASGRTGVRGNTIYF
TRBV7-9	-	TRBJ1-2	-	TGTGCCAGCAGCCCGAGCAAGGGGCAAAACTATGGCTACACCTTC	CASSPSKGQNYGYTF
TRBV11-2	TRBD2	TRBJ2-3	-	TGTGCCAGCAGCTCCCTGGGGGGAGGGTGGGGCAGCACAGATACGCAGTATTTT	CASSSLGGGWGSTDTQYF
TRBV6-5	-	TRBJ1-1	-	TGTGCCAGCAGTTACTCGACCAGGGGGAACACTGAAGCTTTCTTT	CASSYSTRGNTEAFF
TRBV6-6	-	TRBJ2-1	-	TGTGCCAGCAGTCGCGTTCGGGGCTCCTACAATGAGCAGTTCTTC	CASSRVRGSYNEQFF
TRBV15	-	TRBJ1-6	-	TGTGCCACCAGCTTCGGGGGGCAGGGGCATTCACCCCTCCACTTT	CATSFGGQGHSPLHF
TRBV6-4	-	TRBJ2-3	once	TGTGCCAGCAGTGATTCCCCAGAGGGCCGTGATACGCAGTATTTT	CASSDSPEGRDTQYF
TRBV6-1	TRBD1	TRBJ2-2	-	TGTGCCAGCAGTGAAGCGCATTGGGACAGGGTAGCCGGGGAGCTGTTTTTT	CASSEAHWDRVAGELFF
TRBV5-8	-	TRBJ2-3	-	TGTGCCAGCAGCTTCCCCCCGAGCACAGATACGCAGTATTTT	CASSFPPSTDTQYF
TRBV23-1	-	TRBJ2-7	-	TGCGCCGCGCAAAATTGGACAGCCCTAGAGCAGTACTTC	CAAQNWTALEQYF
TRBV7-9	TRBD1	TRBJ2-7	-	TGTGCCAGCAGCCCGGACAGGCTTTTGGTCGACGAGCAGTACTTC	CASSPDRLLVDEQYF
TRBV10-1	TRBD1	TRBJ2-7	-	TGCGCCAGCAGTGAGTTGGACAGGGCTTACGAGCAGTACTTC	CASSELDRAYEQYF
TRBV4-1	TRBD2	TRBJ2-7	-	TGCGCCAGCAGCCAAGGGACTAGCGGGGCCTACGAGCAGTACTTC	CASSQGTSGAYEQYF
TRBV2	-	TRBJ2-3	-	TGTGCCAGCAGTGGTTCTAGCGCCCAAACCTATTTT	CASSGSSAQTYF
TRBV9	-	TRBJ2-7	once	TGTGCCAGCAGCGCCGACAGGCTCCCCTACGAGCAGTACTTC	CASSADRLPYEQYF
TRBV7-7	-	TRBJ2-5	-	TGTGCTAGCAGCTTAGTAGGGGGGGGCCAAGAGACCCAGTACTTC	CASSLVGGGQETQYF
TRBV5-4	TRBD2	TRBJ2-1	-	TGTGCCAGCAGCTTGCGCGGACTAGCGGGAAATGAGCAGTTCTTC	CASSLRGLAGNEQFF
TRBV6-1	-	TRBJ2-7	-	TGTGCCAGCAGTGCAGGGACAAGGGGTCCCTACGAGCAGTACTTC	CASSAGTRGPYEQYF